This T cell receptor (beta chain) was observed in a study of blood T cell repertoires in COVID-19. Whole-study context: The cDNA or gDNA used as material had been derived from T cells, B-cell-depleted T cells, or PBMCs.

In the original analysis: Quantification of nucleated cells was approximated via reference gene primer amplification. Repertoires were generated with immunoSEQ multiplex PCR, while TCRdb's copy carries only in-frame clones and drops some. V and J calls and clone size are given by that table; D and trimming were obtained from the DNA. The sample shows around 140,000 clones, approximately 84% of them seen only once. Notes on this clone: Germline is not matched at one junction end, which may reflect a read error.

Per germline, CDR1 MNHNS and CDR2 SASEGT. The CDR3 has 15 residues. The rearrangement joins TRBV6-1 to TRBJ1-5; D not certain. Sequencing input: peripheral blood. This receptor was identified in a man in his 60s with acute or convalescent COVID-19. CDR3 in DNA: TGTGCCAGCAGTCAAGCACGGGGTAACAATCAGCCCCAGCATTTT. This sequence encodes CASSQARGNNQPQHF.